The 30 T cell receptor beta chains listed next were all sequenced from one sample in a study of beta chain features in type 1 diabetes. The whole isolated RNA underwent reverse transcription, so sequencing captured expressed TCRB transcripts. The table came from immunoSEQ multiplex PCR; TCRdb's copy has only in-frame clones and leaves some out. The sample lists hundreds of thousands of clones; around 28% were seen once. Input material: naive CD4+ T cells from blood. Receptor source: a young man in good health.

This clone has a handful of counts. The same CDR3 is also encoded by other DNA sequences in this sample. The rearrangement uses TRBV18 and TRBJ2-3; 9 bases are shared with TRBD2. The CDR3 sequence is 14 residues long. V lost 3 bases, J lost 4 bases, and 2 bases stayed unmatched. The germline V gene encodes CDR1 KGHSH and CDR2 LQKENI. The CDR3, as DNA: TGTGCCAGCTCACCGGGACTAGCCGCAGATACGCAGTATTTT. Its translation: CASSPGLAADTQYF.

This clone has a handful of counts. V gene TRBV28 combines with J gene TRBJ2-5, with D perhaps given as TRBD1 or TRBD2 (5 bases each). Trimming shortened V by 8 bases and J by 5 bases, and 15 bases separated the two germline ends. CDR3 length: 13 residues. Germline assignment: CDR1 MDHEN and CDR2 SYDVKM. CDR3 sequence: CASGSGAMETQYF. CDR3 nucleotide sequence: TGTGCCAGCGGCTCCGGGGCCATGGAGACCCAGTACTTC.

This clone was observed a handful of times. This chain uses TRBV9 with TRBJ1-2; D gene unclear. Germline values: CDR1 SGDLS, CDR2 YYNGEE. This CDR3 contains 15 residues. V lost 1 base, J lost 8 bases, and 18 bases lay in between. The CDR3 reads CASSVTPAGQVGYTF. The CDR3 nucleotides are TGTGCCAGCAGCGTAACGCCCGCGGGCCAAGTGGGCTACACCTTC.

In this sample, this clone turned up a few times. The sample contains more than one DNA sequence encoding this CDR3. This CDR3 reads CASSPPAQETQYF. The CDR3 coding sequence is TGTGCCAGCTCACCACCGGCTCAAGAGACCCAGTACTTC. The chain links TRBV18 to TRBJ2-5; no clear D gene. CDR1 is KGHSH, CDR2 LQKENI, per germline. The CDR3 contains 13 residues. The V gene lost 0 bases and the J gene lost 2 bases, with 4 bases spanning the gap.

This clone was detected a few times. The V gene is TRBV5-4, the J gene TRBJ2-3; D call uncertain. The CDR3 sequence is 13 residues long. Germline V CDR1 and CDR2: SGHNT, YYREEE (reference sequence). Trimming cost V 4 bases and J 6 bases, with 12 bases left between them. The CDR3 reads CASSIPGPDTQYF. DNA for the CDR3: TGTGCCAGCAGCATCCCGGGCCCGGATACGCAGTATTTT. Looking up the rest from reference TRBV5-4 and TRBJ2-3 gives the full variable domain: ETGVTQSPTHLIKTRGQQVTLRCSSQSGHNTVSWYQQALGQGPQFIFQYYREEENGRGNFPPRFSGLQFPNYSSELNVNALELDDSALYLCASSIPGPDTQYFGPGTRLTVL.

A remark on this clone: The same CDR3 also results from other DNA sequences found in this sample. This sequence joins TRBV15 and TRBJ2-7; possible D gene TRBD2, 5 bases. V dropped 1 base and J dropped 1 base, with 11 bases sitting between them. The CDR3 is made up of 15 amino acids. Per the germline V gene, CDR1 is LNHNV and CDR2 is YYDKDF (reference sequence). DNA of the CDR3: TGTGCCACCAGCAGAGGGACTGGCGGGTCCTACGAGCAGTACTTC. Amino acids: CATSRGTGGSYEQYF.

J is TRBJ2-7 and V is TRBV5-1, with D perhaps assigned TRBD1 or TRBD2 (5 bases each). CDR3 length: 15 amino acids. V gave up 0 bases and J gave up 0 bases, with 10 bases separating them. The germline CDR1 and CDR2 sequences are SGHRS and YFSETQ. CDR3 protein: CASSLEAGSSYEQYF. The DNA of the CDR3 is TGCGCCAGCAGCTTGGAAGCAGGGAGCTCCTACGAGCAGTACTTC.

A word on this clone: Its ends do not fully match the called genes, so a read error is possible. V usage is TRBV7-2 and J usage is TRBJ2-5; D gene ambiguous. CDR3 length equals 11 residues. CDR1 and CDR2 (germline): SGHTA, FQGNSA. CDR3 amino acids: CASSLAGPTHF. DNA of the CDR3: TGTGCCAGCAGCTTAGCTGGACCTACACACTTC.

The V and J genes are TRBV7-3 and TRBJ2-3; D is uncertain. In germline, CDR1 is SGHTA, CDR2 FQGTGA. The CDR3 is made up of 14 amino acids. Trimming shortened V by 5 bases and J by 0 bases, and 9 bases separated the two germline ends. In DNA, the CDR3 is TGTGCCAGCAGCCCTGACCCTAGCACAGATACGCAGTATTTT. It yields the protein CASSPDPSTDTQYF.

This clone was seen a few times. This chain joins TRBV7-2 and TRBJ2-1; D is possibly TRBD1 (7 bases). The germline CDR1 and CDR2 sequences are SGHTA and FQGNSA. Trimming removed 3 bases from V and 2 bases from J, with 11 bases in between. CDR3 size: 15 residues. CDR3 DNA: TGTGCCAGCAGCTTGGCGGGACAGACCTACAATGAGCAGTTCTTC. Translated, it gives CASSLAGQTYNEQFF. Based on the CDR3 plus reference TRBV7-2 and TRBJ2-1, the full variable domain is GAGVSQSPSNKVTEKGKDVELRCDPISGHTALYWYRQSLGQGLEFLIYFQGNSAPDKSGLPSDRFSAERTGGSVSTLTIQRTQQEDSAVYLCASSLAGQTYNEQFFGPGTRLTVL.

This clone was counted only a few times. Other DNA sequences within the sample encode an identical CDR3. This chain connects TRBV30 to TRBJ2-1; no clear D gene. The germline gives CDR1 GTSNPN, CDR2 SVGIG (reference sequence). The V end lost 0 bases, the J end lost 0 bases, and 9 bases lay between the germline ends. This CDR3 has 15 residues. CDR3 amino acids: CAWSVRVSSYNEQFF. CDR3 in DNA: TGTGCCTGGAGTGTACGGGTTAGCTCCTACAATGAGCAGTTCTTC.

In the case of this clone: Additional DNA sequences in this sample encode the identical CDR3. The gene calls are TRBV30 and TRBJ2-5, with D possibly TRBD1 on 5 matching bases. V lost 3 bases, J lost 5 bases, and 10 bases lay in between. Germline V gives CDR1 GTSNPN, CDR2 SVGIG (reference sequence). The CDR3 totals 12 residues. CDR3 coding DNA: TGTGCCTGGAGCCCAGGGCGGGAGACCCAGTACTTC. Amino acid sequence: CAWSPGRETQYF.

The CDR3 DNA follows: TGTGCCACCAGCAGAGATTGGGGACAGGGCCTCTCTGGGGCCAACGTCCTGACTTTC. Amino acid sequence: CATSRDWGQGLSGANVLTF. J is TRBJ2-6 and V is TRBV15, with 9 nucleotides matching TRBD1. The CDR3 consists of 19 residues. CDR1 is LNHNV, CDR2 YYDKDF, per germline (reference sequence). The ends lost 0 bases at V and 0 bases at J; junction bases unmatched: 6. The full variable domain, rest sourced from reference TRBV15 and TRBJ2-6, is DAMVIQNPRYQVTQFGKPVTLSCSQTLNHNVMYWYQQKSSQAPKLLFHYYDKDFNNEADTPDNFQSRRPNTSFCFLDIRSPGLGDTAMYLCATSRDWGQGLSGANVLTFGAGSRLTVL.

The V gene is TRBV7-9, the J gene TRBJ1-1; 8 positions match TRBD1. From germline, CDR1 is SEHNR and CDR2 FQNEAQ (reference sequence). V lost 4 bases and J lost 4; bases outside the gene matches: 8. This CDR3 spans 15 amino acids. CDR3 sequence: CASSSSDREGTEAFF. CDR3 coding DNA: TGTGCCAGCAGCTCCTCGGACAGGGAGGGCACTGAAGCTTTCTTT.

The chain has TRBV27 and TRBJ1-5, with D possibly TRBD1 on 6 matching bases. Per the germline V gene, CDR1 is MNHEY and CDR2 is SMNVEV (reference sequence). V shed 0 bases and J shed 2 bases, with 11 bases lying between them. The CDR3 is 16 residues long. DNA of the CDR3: TGTGCCAGCAGTTTATCTTGGACAGCGGGCAATCAGCCCCAGCATTTT. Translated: CASSLSWTAGNQPQHF.

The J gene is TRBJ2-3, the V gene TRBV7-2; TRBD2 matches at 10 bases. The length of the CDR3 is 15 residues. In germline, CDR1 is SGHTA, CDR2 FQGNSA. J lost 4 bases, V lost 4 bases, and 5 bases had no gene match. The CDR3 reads CASSSLAGVADTQYF. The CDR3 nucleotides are TGTGCCAGCAGCTCGCTAGCGGGAGTGGCAGATACGCAGTATTTT.

CDR3 amino acids: CASKSGYNEQFF. In DNA, the CDR3 is TGTGCCTCTAAATCGGGGTACAATGAGCAGTTCTTC. The chain carries TRBV28 and TRBJ2-1; D might be TRBD2 (5 bases). This CDR3 region has 12 residues. V lost 11 bases and J lost 4, with 12 bases in between. Germline V CDR1 and CDR2: MDHEN, SYDVKM.

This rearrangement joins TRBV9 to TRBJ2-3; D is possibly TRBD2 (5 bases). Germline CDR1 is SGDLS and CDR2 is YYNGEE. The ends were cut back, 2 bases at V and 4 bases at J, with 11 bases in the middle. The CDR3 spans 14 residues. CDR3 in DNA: TGTGCCAGCAGCGTCAGGAGGCAGGCAGATACGCAGTATTTT. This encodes CASSVRRQADTQYF.

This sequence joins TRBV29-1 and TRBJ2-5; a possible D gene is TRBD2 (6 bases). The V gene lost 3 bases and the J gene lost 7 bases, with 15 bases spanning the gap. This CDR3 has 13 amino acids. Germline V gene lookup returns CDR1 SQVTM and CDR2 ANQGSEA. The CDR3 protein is CSVDAGRGTTQYF. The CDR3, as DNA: TGCAGCGTTGACGCGGGACGGGGAACGACCCAGTACTTC. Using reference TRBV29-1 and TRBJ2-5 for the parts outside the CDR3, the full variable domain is SAVISQKPSRDICQRGTSLTIQCQVDSQVTMMFWYRQQPGQSLTLIATANQGSEATYESGFVIDKFPISRPNLTFSTLTVSNMSPEDSSIYLCSVDAGRGTTQYFGPGTRLLVL.

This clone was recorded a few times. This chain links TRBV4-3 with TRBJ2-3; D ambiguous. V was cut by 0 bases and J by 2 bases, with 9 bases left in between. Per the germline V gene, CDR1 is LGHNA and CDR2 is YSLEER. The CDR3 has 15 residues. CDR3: CASSQDLLPTDTQYF. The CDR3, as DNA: TGCGCCAGCAGCCAAGACCTACTCCCCACAGATACGCAGTATTTT.

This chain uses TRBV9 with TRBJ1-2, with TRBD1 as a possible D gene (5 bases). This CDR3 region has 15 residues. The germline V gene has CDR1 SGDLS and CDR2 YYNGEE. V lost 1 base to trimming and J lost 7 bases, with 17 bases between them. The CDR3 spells CASSVNKGNNGGYTF. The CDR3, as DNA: TGTGCCAGCAGCGTAAATAAGGGGAATAATGGTGGCTACACCTTC.

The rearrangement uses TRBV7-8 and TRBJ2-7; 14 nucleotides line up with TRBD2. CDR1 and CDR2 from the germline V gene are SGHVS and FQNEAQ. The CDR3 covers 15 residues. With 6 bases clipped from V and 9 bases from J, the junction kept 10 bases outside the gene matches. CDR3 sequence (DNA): TGTGCCAGCAGTCCCGGGACTAGCGGGAGATCGGGGCAGTACTTC. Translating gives CASSPGTSGRSGQYF.

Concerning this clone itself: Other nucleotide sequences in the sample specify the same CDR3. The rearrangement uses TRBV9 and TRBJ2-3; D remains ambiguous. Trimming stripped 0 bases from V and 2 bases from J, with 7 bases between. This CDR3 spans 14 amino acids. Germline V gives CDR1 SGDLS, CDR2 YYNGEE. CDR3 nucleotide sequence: TGTGCCAGCAGCGTAGTTGGAGACACAGATACGCAGTATTTT. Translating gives CASSVVGDTDTQYF.

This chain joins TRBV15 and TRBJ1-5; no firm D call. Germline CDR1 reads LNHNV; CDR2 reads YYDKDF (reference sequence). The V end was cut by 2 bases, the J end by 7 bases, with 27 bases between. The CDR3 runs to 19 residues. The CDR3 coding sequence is TGTGCCACCAGCAGAAGGAACCGGGCCACTGAGCCTGGCGAACAGCCCCAGCATTTT. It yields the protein CATSRRNRATEPGEQPQHF.

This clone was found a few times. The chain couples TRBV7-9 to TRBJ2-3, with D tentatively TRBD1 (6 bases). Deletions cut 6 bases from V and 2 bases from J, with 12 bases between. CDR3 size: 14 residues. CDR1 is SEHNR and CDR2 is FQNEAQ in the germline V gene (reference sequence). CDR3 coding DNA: TGTGCCAGCAGTCGAGCAGGGGCCACAGATACGCAGTATTTT. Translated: CASSRAGATDTQYF.

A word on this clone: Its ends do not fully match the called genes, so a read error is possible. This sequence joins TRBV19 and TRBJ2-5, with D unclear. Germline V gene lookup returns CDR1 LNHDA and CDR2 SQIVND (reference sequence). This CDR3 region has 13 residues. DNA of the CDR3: TGTGCCAGTAGTATAGATCCGGCAGAGGCCCAGTACTTC. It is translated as CASSIDPAEAQYF.

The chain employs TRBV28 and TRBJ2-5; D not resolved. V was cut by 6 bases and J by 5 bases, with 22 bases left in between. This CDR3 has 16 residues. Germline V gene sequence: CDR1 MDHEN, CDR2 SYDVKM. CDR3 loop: CASRARGRAAGETQYF. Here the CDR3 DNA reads TGTGCCAGCAGAGCGAGAGGACGGGCCGCCGGCGAGACCCAGTACTTC. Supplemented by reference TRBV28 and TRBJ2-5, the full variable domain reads DVKVTQSSRYLVKRTGEKVFLECVQDMDHENMFWYRQDPGLGLRLIYFSYDVKMKEKGDIPEGYSVSREKKERFSLILESASTNQTSMYLCASRARGRAAGETQYFGPGTRLLVL.

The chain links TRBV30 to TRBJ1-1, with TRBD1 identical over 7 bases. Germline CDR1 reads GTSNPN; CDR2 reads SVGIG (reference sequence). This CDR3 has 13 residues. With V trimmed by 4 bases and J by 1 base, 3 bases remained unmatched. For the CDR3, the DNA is TGTGCCTGGAACAGGGGACGGAACACTGAAGCTTTCTTT. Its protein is CAWNRGRNTEAFF.

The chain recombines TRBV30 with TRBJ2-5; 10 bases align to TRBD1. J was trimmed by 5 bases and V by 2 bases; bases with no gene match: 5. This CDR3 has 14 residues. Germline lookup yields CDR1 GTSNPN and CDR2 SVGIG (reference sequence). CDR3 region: CAWSRDRGVETQYF. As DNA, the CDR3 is TGTGCCTGGAGTAGGGACAGGGGTGTGGAGACCCAGTACTTC.

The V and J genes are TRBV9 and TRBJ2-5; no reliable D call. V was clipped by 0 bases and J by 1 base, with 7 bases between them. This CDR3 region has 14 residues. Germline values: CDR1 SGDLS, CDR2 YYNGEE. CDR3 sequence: CASSVGMVQETQYF. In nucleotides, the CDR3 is TGTGCCAGCAGCGTAGGGATGGTCCAAGAGACCCAGTACTTC. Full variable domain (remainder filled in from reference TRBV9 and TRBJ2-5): DSGVTQTPKHLITATGQRVTLRCSPRSGDLSVYWYQQSLDQGLQFLIQYYNGEERAKGNILERFSAQQFPDLHSELNLSSLELGDSALYFCASSVGMVQETQYFGPGTRLLVL.